These T cell receptor beta chains were read from a single sample in a study of OX40 agonist ivuxolimab in advanced cancers. Generated by immunoSEQ multiplex PCR, the TCRdb table keeps only in-frame clones and is missing some. The table lists 70,000 to 80,000 clones, 75% to 95% of them singletons. The sample consisted of CD4+ or CD8+ T cells sorted from blood, taken in a trial of the OX40 agonist ivuxolimab. Receptors originate from an adult with an advanced solid tumor such as melanoma, head and neck, liver or kidney cancer. CDR3s leave out the opening cysteine and the closing phenylalanine or tryptophan. Some rows have no size entry. The others give once, few or many, or a class for an expanded clone.

TRBV28	TRBJ1-5	.	ASSLGAGDQPQH
TRBV28	TRBJ2-3	.	ASSLGVSTDTQY
TRBV9	TRBJ1-2	.	ASDLGPMGGTGYT
TRBV27	TRBJ2-2	.	ASSIEGALSTGELF
TRBV28	TRBJ1-1	.	ASSLRTANTEAF
TRBV19	TRBJ1-4	.	ASSIEGAVEKLF
TRBV27	TRBJ1-6	once	ASSNDNSPLH
TRBV6-5	TRBJ1-6	.	ASSYASVESSPLH
TRBV27	TRBJ2-3	.	ATRWDEGTDTQY
TRBV6-5	TRBJ2-2	.	ASSYTGTGELF
TRBV7-3	TRBJ1-1	.	ASSLKGVRTEAF
TRBV7-9	TRBJ2-7	.	ASSPPRGTYPYEQY
TRBV5-8	TRBJ2-3	.	ASSLPTARDTQY
TRBV5-6	TRBJ2-7	.	ASSLGNGNEQY
TRBV27	TRBJ2-2	.	ASSSLATNTGELF
TRBV2	TRBJ1-3	.	ASSETWGPNTIY
TRBV27	TRBJ2-7	.	ASSFAGDYEQY
TRBV5-6	TRBJ2-7	.	ASSLVEVSWDEQY
TRBV7-2	TRBJ1-4	.	ASSLDPRVPVKLF
TRBV7-8	TRBJ1-2	.	ASSLNPRAADGYT
TRBV15	TRBJ1-5	.	ATSRGYGDQLSQLGNQPQH
TRBV18	TRBJ1-1	once	ASSQSGAAEAF
TRBV28	TRBJ2-2	.	ASSPRDYQSPLNTGELF
TRBV29-1	TRBJ2-7	.	SALRREESYEQY
TRBV9	TRBJ1-2	.	ASSSSRDLTNYGYT
TRBV5-8	TRBJ2-6	.	ASSARGSGANVLT